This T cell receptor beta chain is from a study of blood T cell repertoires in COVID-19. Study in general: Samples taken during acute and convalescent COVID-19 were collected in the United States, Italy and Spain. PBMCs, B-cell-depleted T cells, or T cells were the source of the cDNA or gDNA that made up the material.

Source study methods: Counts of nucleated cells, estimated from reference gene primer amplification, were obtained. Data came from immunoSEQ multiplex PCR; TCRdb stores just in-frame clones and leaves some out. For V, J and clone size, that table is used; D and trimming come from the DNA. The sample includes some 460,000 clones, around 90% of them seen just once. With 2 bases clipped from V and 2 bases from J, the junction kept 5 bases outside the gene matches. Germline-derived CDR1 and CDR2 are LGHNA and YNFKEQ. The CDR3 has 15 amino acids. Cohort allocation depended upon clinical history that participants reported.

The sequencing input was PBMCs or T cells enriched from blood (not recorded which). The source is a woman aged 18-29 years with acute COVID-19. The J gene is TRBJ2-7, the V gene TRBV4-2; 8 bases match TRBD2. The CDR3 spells CASSQLSGGAYEQYF. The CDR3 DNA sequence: TGTGCCAGCAGCCAATTAAGCGGGGGAGCCTACGAGCAGTACTTC.